The 10 T cell receptor beta chains given below trace back to one sample, sequenced in a study of shared clonotypes between healthy human individuals. Sequenced by immunoSEQ multiplex PCR; TCRdb stores in-frame clones only, minus some. The sample holds about half a million clones, about 85% seen once. Sequencing input: PBMCs. The source is a woman between 35 and 50 years old in good health. Some clones in this sample may be carry-over from other donors' samples.

The V and J genes are TRBV6-6 and TRBJ2-3, with TRBD2 identical over 11 bases. CDR1 is MNHNY, CDR2 SVGAGI, per germline (reference sequence). CDR3 size: 15 residues. The V segment lost 6 bases and the J segment 5 bases; nucleotides outside the gene matches: 7. CDR3 amino acids: CASRGLAGGLDTQYF. Here the CDR3 DNA reads TGTGCCAGCAGGGGGTTAGCGGGAGGGTTAGATACGCAGTATTTT.

J is TRBJ2-1 and V is TRBV27, with D perhaps matching TRBD1 (6 bases). Between the trimmed V and J ends, which lost 3 bases and 9 bases, there was a span of 6 bases. The germline V gene encodes CDR1 MNHEY and CDR2 SMNVEV (reference sequence). CDR3 length: 11 amino acids. The CDR3 DNA sequence: TGTGCCAGCAGTTTCAGGGGTGAGCAGTTCTTC. Its translation: CASSFRGEQFF.

In its sample, this clone was seen a few times. In the same sample, other DNA sequences code for this CDR3. The J gene is TRBJ2-1, the V gene TRBV7-9, with D perhaps matching TRBD2 (6 bases). The CDR3 loop spans 16 amino acids. V gave up 0 bases and J gave up 1 base, with 10 bases separating them. Germline CDR1 SEHNR, CDR2 FQNEAQ (reference sequence). The CDR3 reads CASSLALAGSYNEQFF. The CDR3 region has the DNA TGTGCCAGCAGCTTAGCGCTTGCGGGGTCCTACAATGAGCAGTTCTTC. Full variable domain (missing parts from reference TRBV7-9 and TRBJ2-1): DTGVSQNPRHKITKRGQNVTFRCDPISEHNRLYWYRQTLGQGPEFLTYFQNEAQLEKSRLLSDRFSAERPKGSFSTLEIQRTEQGDSAMYLCASSLALAGSYNEQFFGPGTRLTVL.

For this clone: Since a far larger clone is one base different, this is likely a read error. Other DNA sequences within the sample encode an identical CDR3. The genes are TRBV6-5 and TRBJ1-1, with TRBD1 as a possible D gene (6 bases). Per germline, CDR1 MNHEY and CDR2 SVGAGI. This CDR3 region has 16 residues. In DNA, the CDR3 is TGTGCTAGCAGTTACTCGCTACAGGGAGGGAACACTGAAGCTTTCTTT. Translated, it gives CASSYSLQGGNTEAFF.

A single count supports this clone. The rearrangement uses TRBV7-9 and TRBJ2-5; tentatively, D is TRBD2 (6 bases). Deletions cut 1 base from V and 4 bases from J, with 10 bases between. The CDR3 is 14 amino acids. Germline CDR1 reads SEHNR; CDR2 reads FQNEAQ (reference sequence). CDR3 sequence (DNA): TGTGCCAGCAGCTTAGGAAAGGGAGGAGAGACCCAGTACTTC. Translation: CASSLGKGGETQYF.

Worth noting for this clone: Possible read error: a much larger clone is one base away. This same CDR3 is encoded by further DNA sequences in the sample. J is TRBJ1-1 and V is TRBV6-1; 9 nucleotides match TRBD1. Germline CDR1 MNHNS, CDR2 SASEGT. Germline trimming cut 0 bases from V and 11 bases from J; bases unmatched to any gene: 10. The CDR3 is 15 amino acids. CDR3 sequence: CASSEAGTGRVTAFF. As DNA, the CDR3 is TGTGCCAGCAGTGAAGCGGGGACAGGGCGGGTTACTGCTTTCTTT.

This clone was detected once. CDR3: CASTPGEGVQRVTYEQYF. The CDR3, as DNA: TGTGCCAGTACCCCAGGGGAGGGTGTCCAGCGGGTTACCTACGAGCAGTACTTC. The chain joins TRBV19 to TRBJ2-7; possible D gene TRBD2, 7 bases. CDR1 is LNHDA, CDR2 SQIVND, per germline (reference sequence). This CDR3 spans 18 amino acids. The V and J ends lost 7 bases and 2 bases respectively, with 27 bases between them. The variable domain in full, completed from reference TRBV19 and TRBJ2-7, reads DGGITQSPKYLFRKEGQNVTLSCEQNLNHDAMYWYRQDPGQGLRLIYYSQIVNDFQKGDIAEGYSVSREKKESFPLTVTSAQKNPTAFYLCASTPGEGVQRVTYEQYFGPGTRLTVT.

This clone was observed many times. The CDR3 region has the DNA TGTGCCAGCGGAGGAGACCGGGACGCCTACGAGCAGTACTTC. Its protein is CASGGDRDAYEQYF. The rearrangement joins TRBV25-1 to TRBJ2-5, with D perhaps assigned TRBD1 or TRBD2 (5 bases each). The J call is doubtful: the DNA matches TRBJ2-7 better. CDR1 and CDR2 from the germline V gene are MGHDK and SYGVNS. The CDR3 sequence is 14 residues long.

J is TRBJ2-3 and V is TRBV30, with 9 bases matching TRBD2. The CDR3 is made up of 15 amino acids. V lost 1 base and J lost 2; bases outside the gene matches: 4. Germline CDR1 reads GTSNPN; CDR2 reads SVGIG (reference sequence). The CDR3 reads CAWSAGLANTDTQYF. The DNA for the CDR3 is TGTGCCTGGAGTGCTGGACTAGCGAACACAGATACGCAGTATTTT.

This chain uses TRBV6-1 with TRBJ1-2; 7 nucleotides line up with TRBD1. The CDR3 loop spans 14 amino acids. Germline loops: CDR1 MNHNS, CDR2 SASEGT. Trimming at V came to 0 bases and at J to 6 bases, leaving 4 bases not matched to a gene. The CDR3: CASSEAGQGDGYTF. CDR3 DNA sequence: TGTGCCAGCAGTGAAGCCGGCCAGGGGGATGGCTACACCTTC.